Included here is one T cell receptor beta chain sequence, with context. With 6 bases clipped from V and 6 bases from J, the junction kept 12 bases outside the gene matches. The length of the CDR3 is 17 residues. TCRdb itself ran the 5' RACE reads through MiXCR, one entry per CDR3 protein. The sample lists about 120,000 distinct CDR3 sequences; roughly 3.1% were seen once. The data were taken from a study of neurological immune-mediated disorders. Study-wide background: For the approximately 35 multiple sclerosis patients, the disease was relapsing-remitting in around 31 and secondary progressive in 3.

The unsorted libraries had their origin in 2 million PBMCs stored at -80 C. The source material was PBMCs. The chain recombines TRBV12-3 or TRBV12-4 with TRBJ2-1, with 12 bases that match TRBD2. The receptor's source is a woman in her 30s with multiple sclerosis. The CDR3 DNA sequence: TGTGCCAGCAGGGTGGGGGGTGCTAGCGGGAGGGCCAATGAGCAGTTCTTC. It is translated as CASRVGGASGRANEQFF.